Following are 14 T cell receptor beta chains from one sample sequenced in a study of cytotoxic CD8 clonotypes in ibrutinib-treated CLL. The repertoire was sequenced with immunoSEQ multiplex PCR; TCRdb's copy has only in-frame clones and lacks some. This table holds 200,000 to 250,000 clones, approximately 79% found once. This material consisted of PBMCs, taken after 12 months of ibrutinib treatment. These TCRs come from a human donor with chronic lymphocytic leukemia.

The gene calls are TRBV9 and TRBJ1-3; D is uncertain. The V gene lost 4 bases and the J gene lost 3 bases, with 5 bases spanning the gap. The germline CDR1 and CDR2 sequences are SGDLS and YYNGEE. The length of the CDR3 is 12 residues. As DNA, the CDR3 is TGTGCCAGCAGCCTCTATGGAAACACCATATATTTT. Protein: CASSLYGNTIYF. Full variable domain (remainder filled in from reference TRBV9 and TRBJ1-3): DSGVTQTPKHLITATGQRVTLRCSPRSGDLSVYWYQQSLDQGLQFLIQYYNGEERAKGNILERFSAQQFPDLHSELNLSSLELGDSALYFCASSLYGNTIYFGEGSWLTVV.

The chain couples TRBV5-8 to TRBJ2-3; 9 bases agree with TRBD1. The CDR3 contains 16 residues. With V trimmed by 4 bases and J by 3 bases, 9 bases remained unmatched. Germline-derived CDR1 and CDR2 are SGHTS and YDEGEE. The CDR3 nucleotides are TGTGCCAGCAGCATGAGGCCGGGACAGGGAACAGATACGCAGTATTTT. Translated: CASSMRPGQGTDTQYF.

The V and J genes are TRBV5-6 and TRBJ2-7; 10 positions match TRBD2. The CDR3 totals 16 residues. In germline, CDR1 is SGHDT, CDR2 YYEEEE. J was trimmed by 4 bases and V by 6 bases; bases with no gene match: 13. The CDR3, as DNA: TGTGCCAGCACTACTAGCGGGACCATCCTAGTTTACGAGCAGTACTTC. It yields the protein CASTTSGTILVYEQYF.

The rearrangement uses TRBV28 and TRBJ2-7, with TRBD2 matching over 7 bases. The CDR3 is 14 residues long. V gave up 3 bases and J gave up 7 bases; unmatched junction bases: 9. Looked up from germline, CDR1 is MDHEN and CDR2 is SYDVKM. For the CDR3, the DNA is TGTGCCAGCAGTTTGCCGGGACTACCGCCTGAGCAGTACTTC. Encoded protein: CASSLPGLPPEQYF.

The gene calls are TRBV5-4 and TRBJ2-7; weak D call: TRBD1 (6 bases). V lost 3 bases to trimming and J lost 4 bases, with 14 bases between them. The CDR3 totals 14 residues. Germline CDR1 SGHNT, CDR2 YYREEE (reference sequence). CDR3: CASSSGTIPYEQYF. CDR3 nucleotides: TGTGCCAGCAGCTCCGGGACAATTCCGTACGAGCAGTACTTC.

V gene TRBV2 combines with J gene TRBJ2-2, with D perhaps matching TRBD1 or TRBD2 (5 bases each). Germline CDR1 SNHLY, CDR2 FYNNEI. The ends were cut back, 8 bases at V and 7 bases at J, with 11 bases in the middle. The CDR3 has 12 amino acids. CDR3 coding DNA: TGTGCCAGCGGGGGTTCTGGCGGGGAGCTGTTTTTT. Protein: CASGGSGGELFF.

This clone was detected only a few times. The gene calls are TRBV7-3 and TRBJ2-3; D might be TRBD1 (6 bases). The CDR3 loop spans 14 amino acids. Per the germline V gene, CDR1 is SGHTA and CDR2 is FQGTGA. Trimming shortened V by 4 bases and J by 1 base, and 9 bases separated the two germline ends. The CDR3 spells CASSYRARTDTQYF. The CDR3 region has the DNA TGTGCCAGCAGCTACAGGGCGCGCACAGATACGCAGTATTTT.

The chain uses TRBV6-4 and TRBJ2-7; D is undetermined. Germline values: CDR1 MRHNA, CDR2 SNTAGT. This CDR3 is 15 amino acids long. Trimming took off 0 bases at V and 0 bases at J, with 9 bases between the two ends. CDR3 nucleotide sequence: TGTGCCAGCAGTGACTCTTCGGGCCGCTCCTACGAGCAGTACTTC. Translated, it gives CASSDSSGRSYEQYF.

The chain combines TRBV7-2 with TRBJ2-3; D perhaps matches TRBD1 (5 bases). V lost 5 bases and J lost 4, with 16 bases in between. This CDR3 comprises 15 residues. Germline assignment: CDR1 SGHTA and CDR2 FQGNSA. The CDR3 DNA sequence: TGTGCCAGCAGCCACGACAGTCGACGGCCAGATACGCAGTATTTT. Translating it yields CASSHDSRRPDTQYF.

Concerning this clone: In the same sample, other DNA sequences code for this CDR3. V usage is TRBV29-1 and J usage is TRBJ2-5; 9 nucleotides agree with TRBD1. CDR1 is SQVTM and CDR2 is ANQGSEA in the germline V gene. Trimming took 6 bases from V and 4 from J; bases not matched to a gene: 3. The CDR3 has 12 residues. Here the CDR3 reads CSVDRGRETQYF. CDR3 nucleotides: TGCAGCGTGGACAGGGGACGAGAGACCCAGTACTTC.

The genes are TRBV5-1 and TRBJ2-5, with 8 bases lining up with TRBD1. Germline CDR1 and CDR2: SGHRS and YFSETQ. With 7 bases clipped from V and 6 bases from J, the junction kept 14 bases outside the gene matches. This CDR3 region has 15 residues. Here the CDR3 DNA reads TGCGCCAGCGGAATAGCGACAGGGGCTGTGAAGACCCAGTACTTC. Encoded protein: CASGIATGAVKTQYF. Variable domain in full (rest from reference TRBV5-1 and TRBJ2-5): KAGVTQTPRYLIKTRGQQVTLSCSPISGHRSVSWYQQTPGQGLQFLFEYFSETQRNKGNFPGRFSGRQFSNSRSEMNVSTLELGDSALYLCASGIATGAVKTQYFGPGTRLLVL.

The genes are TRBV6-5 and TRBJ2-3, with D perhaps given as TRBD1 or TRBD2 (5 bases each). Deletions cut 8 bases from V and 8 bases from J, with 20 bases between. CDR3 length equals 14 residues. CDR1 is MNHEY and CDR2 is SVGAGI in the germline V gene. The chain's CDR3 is CASGDPPRWGTQYF. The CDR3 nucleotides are TGTGCCAGCGGGGACCCCCCACGGTGGGGTACGCAGTATTTT.

CDR3 bases: TGTGCCAGCAGTTATCGGTCCTACGAGCAGTACTTC. This codes for CASSYRSYEQYF. V usage is TRBV6-6 and J usage is TRBJ2-7; D gene unclear. CDR1 and CDR2 (germline): MNHNY, SVGAGI (reference sequence). This CDR3 is 12 amino acids long. Trimming removed 3 bases at V and 1 base at J, with 4 bases between.

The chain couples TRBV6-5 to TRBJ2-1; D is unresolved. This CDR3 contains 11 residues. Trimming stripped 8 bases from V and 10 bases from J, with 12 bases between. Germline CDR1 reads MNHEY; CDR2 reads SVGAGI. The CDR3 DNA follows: TGTGCCAGCCGGACCCAGCTGGAGCAGTTCTTC. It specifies CASRTQLEQFF.